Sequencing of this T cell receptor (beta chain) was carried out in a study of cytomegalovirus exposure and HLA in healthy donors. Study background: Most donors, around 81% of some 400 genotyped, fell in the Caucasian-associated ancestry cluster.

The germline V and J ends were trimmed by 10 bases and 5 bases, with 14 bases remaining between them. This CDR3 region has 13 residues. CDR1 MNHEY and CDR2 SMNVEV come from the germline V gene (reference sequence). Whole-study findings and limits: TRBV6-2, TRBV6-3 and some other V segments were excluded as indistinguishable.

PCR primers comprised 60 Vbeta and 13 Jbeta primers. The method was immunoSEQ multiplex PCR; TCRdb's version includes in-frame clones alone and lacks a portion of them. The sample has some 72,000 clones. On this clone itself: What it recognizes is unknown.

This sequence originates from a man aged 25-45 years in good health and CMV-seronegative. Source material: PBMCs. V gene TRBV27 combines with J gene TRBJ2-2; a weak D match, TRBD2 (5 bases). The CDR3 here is CATQGGLTGELFF. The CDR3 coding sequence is TGTGCCACCCAAGGCGGGCTAACCGGGGAGCTGTTTTTT.